These 21 T cell receptor beta chains were all obtained from the same sample, sequenced in a study of T cells in Graves' hyperthyroidism and ophthalmopathy (dated by TCRdb to about 2019). Libraries came from multiplex PCR. The instrument was an Illumina HiSeq 2000. The TCR beta CDR3 regions were amplified from the RNA transcripts. For the first round of RT-PCR on the TCR CDR3, the HTBI primer set was used together with the Qiagen OneStep RT-PCR kit. TCRdb applied fastp at Q25 and MiXCR to the public reads, then kept only in-frame beta chains. Identical CDR3 protein sequences are pooled into one entry, listed with their most common genes and DNA. Across this sample there are some 490,000 distinct CDR3 sequences, with 22% seen only once. Approximately 54% of the sample lies in the top ten. What was sequenced was blood. These receptors originate from a woman between 65 and 79 years old with Graves' ophthalmopathy.

This clonotype showed up many times. V usage is TRBV6-2 or TRBV6-3 and J usage is TRBJ1-1; maybe TRBD1 (5 bases). This CDR3 spans 14 amino acids. Germline V CDR1 and CDR2: MNHEY, SVGEGT. The V end lost 7 bases, the J end lost 1 base, and 13 bases lay between the germline ends. Written as DNA, the CDR3 is TGTGCCAGCACCTTGAACAGGTGGAACACTGAAGCTTTCTTT. Protein product: CASTLNRWNTEAFF.

The chain recombines TRBV12-5 with TRBJ2-1, with D possibly TRBD2 on 6 matching bases. Per germline, CDR1 LGHNT and CDR2 FRNRAP. V dropped 7 bases and J dropped 6 bases, with 10 bases sitting between them. There are 12 residues in the CDR3. The CDR3 loop reads CASDGGVNEQFF. CDR3 sequence (DNA): TGTGCTAGTGATGGAGGGGTCAATGAGCAGTTCTTC.

This sequence joins TRBV18 and TRBJ1-2, with D possibly being TRBD1 (6 bases). From germline, CDR1 is KGHSH and CDR2 LQKENI. Trimming took off 4 bases at V and 7 bases at J, with 16 bases between the two ends. CDR3 size: 14 residues. The CDR3 sequence: CASSRDRPRAGYTF. CDR3 bases: TGTGCCAGCTCACGCGACAGGCCCAGGGCTGGCTACACCTTC.

This clonotype was seen only a few times. The rearrangement joins TRBV20-1 to TRBJ2-7; a weak D match, TRBD2 (6 bases). This CDR3 region has 14 residues. Trimming shortened V by 2 bases and J by 0 bases, and 11 bases separated the two germline ends. In germline, CDR1 is DFQATT, CDR2 SNEGSKA (reference sequence). CDR3 DNA: TGCAGTGCTAGAAAGGTCGGGGGCTCCTACGAGCAGTACTTC. This sequence encodes CSARKVGGSYEQYF.

This chain uses TRBV27 with TRBJ1-2, with 7 positions matching TRBD1. Germline V lookup: CDR1 MNHEY, CDR2 SMNVEV (reference sequence). V lost 6 bases and J lost 6; bases outside the gene matches: 10. The CDR3 length is 14 residues. CDR3 sequence reads: CASSGEGARNGYTF. DNA for the CDR3: TGTGCCAGCAGCGGGGAGGGGGCGAGGAATGGCTACACCTTC.

In this sample, this clonotype turned up a few times. J is TRBJ2-7 and V is TRBV3-1; D gene unclear. This CDR3 has 12 amino acids. V was cut by 2 bases and J by 8 bases, with 10 bases left in between. Germline CDR1 and CDR2: LGHDT and YNNKEL (reference sequence). Here the CDR3 DNA reads TGTGCCAGCAGCCAATCCGGCGGAAAGCAGTACTTC. Protein: CASSQSGGKQYF.

In regard to this clonotype: A much larger clone is a single base away; this may be a read error. This chain joins TRBV7-2 and TRBJ1-4; perhaps TRBD1 as D (6 bases). Germline V gene lookup returns CDR1 SGHTA and CDR2 FQGNSA. The ends were cut back, 4 bases at V and 5 bases at J, with 17 bases in the middle. This CDR3 spans 16 amino acids. The CDR3, as DNA: TGTGCCAGCAGCTGTTCCGGCCATACAGGGAATGAAAAACTGTTTTTT. The encoded protein is CASSCSGHTGNEKLFF.

This clonotype was picked up a small number of times. This CDR3 is CASSPAGGTGGTEAFF. The CDR3 DNA is TGTGCCAGCAGCCCCGCCGGTGGGACAGGGGGCACTGAAGCTTTCTTT. The V call is TRBV7-9, the J call TRBJ1-1, with TRBD1 identical over 11 bases. The CDR3 has 16 residues. In germline, CDR1 is SEHNR, CDR2 FQNEAQ (reference sequence). V trimming: 5 bases; J trimming: 4 bases; junction bases outside the gene matches: 9.

This clonotype occurred a few times. The V and J genes are TRBV6-1 and TRBJ1-5; maybe TRBD1 (6 bases). Trimming removed 6 bases at V and 3 bases at J, with 15 bases between. Germline CDR1 reads MNHNS; CDR2 reads SASEGT. The CDR3 runs 15 residues. The CDR3 sequence: CASRPLRGDNQPQHF. The CDR3 coding sequence is TGTGCCAGCAGACCTCTTAGGGGGGACAATCAGCCCCAGCATTTT.

As for this clonotype: The CDR3 ends on some other residue instead of the conserved phenylalanine or tryptophan, so this is likely a read error. The chain uses TRBV27 and TRBJ2-1, with a tentative D call TRBD2 (5 bases). Trimming pared 2 bases from V and 2 bases from J, leaving 7 bases between. Germline loops: CDR1 MNHEY, CDR2 SMNVEV (reference sequence). The CDR3 totals 14 residues. The CDR3 region has the DNA TGTGCCAGCAGTTTAGTGGGAGCCTACAATGAGCAGTTCTCC. This encodes CASSLVGAYNEQFS.

The chain recombines TRBV7-8 with TRBJ1-1, with a tentative D call TRBD1 (6 bases). V was cut by 2 bases and J by 4 bases, with 14 bases left in between. The CDR3 length is 15 residues. Per the germline V gene, CDR1 is SGHVS and CDR2 is FQNEAQ. CDR3 nucleotides: TGTGCCAGCAGCTTACGGGGGGCCAAGGGCACTGAAGCTTTCTTT. This translates into CASSLRGAKGTEAFF. The full variable domain, its missing parts supplied by reference TRBV7-8 and TRBJ1-1, is GAGVSQSPRYKVAKRGQDVALRCDPISGHVSLFWYQQALGQGPEFLTYFQNEAQLDKSGLPSDRFFAERPEGSVSTLKIQRTQQEDSAVYLCASSLRGAKGTEAFFGQGTRLTVV.

This clonotype was detected a few times. The rearrangement links TRBV7-2 to TRBJ2-3; 8 positions match TRBD2. V trimming: 6 bases; J trimming: 1 base; junction bases outside the gene matches: 3. Germline assignment: CDR1 SGHTA and CDR2 FQGNSA. CDR3 size: 14 residues. The CDR3 coding sequence is TGTGCCAGCAGAGATAGCGGGGGCACAGATACGCAGTATTTT. It codes for CASRDSGGTDTQYF.

In this sample, this clonotype turned up a few times. The V and J genes are TRBV7-2 and TRBJ2-5; 10 bases agree with TRBD2. V lost 5 bases and J lost 3; bases outside the gene matches: 15. The CDR3 is 18 amino acids. Germline CDR1 is SGHTA and CDR2 is FQGNSA. Here the CDR3 reads CASSLRTSGSKGEETQYF. CDR3 DNA sequence: TGTGCCAGCAGCCTACGGACTAGCGGTTCAAAAGGGGAAGAGACCCAGTACTTC.

This clonotype was detected a few times. V is TRBV6-5 and J is TRBJ2-1; tentative D call: TRBD2 (6 bases). The CDR3 has 17 amino acids. Germline V gene sequence: CDR1 MNHEY, CDR2 SVGAGI. The V and J ends lost 2 bases and 6 bases respectively, with 20 bases between them. This chain's CDR3 is CASSYGVTGLGPNEQFF. Written as DNA, the CDR3 is TGTGCCAGCAGTTACGGGGTTACGGGACTGGGTCCCAATGAGCAGTTCTTC.

The chain couples TRBV20-1 to TRBJ2-7, with 9 bases lining up with TRBD2. The CDR3 has 13 residues. The trim removed 5 bases at V and 6 bases at J, leaving 8 bases unmatched. Germline assignment: CDR1 DFQATT and CDR2 SNEGSKA (reference sequence). The CDR3 DNA sequence: TGCAGTGCTGAAGGCGGGAGGGAAGGCGAGCAGTACTTC. It is translated as CSAEGGREGEQYF.

The chain is built from TRBV30 and TRBJ1-2; possibly TRBD1 for D (6 bases). The germline V gene encodes CDR1 GTSNPN and CDR2 SVGIG (reference sequence). V lost 4 bases, J lost 2 bases, and 8 bases lay in between. The CDR3 runs 12 residues. DNA for the CDR3: TGTGCCTGGACACAGGGAAACTATGGCTACACCTTC. It codes for CAWTQGNYGYTF.

This clonotype was detected only a few times. This rearrangement joins TRBV5-1 to TRBJ1-5, with 7 bases identical to TRBD1. The CDR3 is 16 amino acids. The V gene's germline CDR1 is SGHRS and CDR2 YFSETQ. With 5 bases clipped from V and 1 base from J, the junction kept 9 bases outside the gene matches. CDR3 residues: CASSSTRGRSNQPQHF. The CDR3 DNA reads TGCGCCAGCAGTTCTACTAGGGGGCGCAGCAATCAGCCCCAGCATTTT.

This clonotype was counted at least ten times. The chain has TRBV5-1 and TRBJ2-3, with 8 positions matching TRBD1. The CDR3 has 15 residues. V lost 5 bases and J lost 1; bases outside the gene matches: 6. Germline CDR1 is SGHRS and CDR2 is YFSETQ. The CDR3 spells CASSWGQVRTDTQYF. In DNA form, the CDR3 reads TGCGCCAGCAGTTGGGGACAGGTTCGCACAGATACGCAGTATTTT.

This clonotype appeared a few times. The chain uses TRBV5-1 and TRBJ1-6; the D gene is possibly TRBD1 (6 bases). The length of the CDR3 is 16 residues. Per germline, CDR1 SGHRS and CDR2 YFSETQ. The V end was cut by 0 bases, the J end by 6 bases, with 13 bases between. CDR3 sequence (DNA): TGCGCCAGCAGCTTGGCATCAGGGGCCGCTAATTCACCCCTCCACTTT. Translated, it gives CASSLASGAANSPLHF.

This clonotype was detected many times. The rearrangement uses TRBV12-3 or TRBV12-4 and TRBJ2-1; TRBD1 is a possible D gene (6 bases). CDR3 length equals 15 residues. V was shortened by 6 bases and J by 0 bases, with 12 bases between the two germline ends. In nucleotides, the CDR3 is TGTGCCAGCAGCCGACAGGCCAGCTCCTACAATGAGCAGTTCTTC. Its translation: CASSRQASSYNEQFF.

This clonotype was detected only a few times. Here the CDR3 reads CASSIFSVGTGELFF. DNA of the CDR3: TGTGCCAGTAGTATATTTTCCGTCGGGACCGGGGAGCTGTTTTTT. The rearrangement links TRBV19 to TRBJ2-2; D is undetermined. The germline gives CDR1 LNHDA, CDR2 SQIVND (reference sequence). The CDR3 length is 15 residues. V lost 2 bases to trimming and J lost 5 bases, with 12 bases between them.